This passage covers 2 T cell receptor beta chains from one sample sequenced in a study of T cells in tuberculosis. Sequencing used immunoSEQ multiplex PCR; TCRdb keeps in-frame clones, though not all of them. The sample consists of around 43,000 clones, approximately 95% of them appearing once. The sequenced sample consisted of PBMCs. The receptors come from a donor aged 10-35 years with latent tuberculosis or without tuberculosis infection.

This chain links TRBV28 with TRBJ2-7, with TRBD1 matching 10 bases. The length of the CDR3 is 12 residues. Per germline, CDR1 MDHEN and CDR2 SYDVKM. V lost 8 bases, J lost 5 bases, and 3 bases stayed unmatched. The CDR3, as DNA: TGTGCCAGCCGGGACAGGGGCCACGAGCAGTACTTC. Translating gives CASRDRGHEQYF.

This chain uses TRBV9 with TRBJ1-6, with 8 bases matching TRBD1. CDR1 and CDR2 (germline): SGDLS, YYNGEE. The junction had 8 bases not matched to a gene; V was cut back by 2 bases and J by 7 bases. CDR3 length: 16 amino acids. CDR3 nucleotide sequence: TGTGCCAGCAGCGTCGGACAGGGACTCTTGAATTCACCCCTCCACTTT. Protein: CASSVGQGLLNSPLHF.